This passage covers 30 T cell receptor beta chains from one sample sequenced in a study of CD8 T cells in Susac syndrome. The RNA input was roughly 0.45 to 1 ug, and it was reverse transcribed with random hexamers. MiXCR, applied by TCRdb to the immunoSEQ multiplex PCR reads, yields one record per CDR3 protein. The sample records 200,000 to 300,000 distinct CDR3 sequences, approximately 95% being singletons. Sequences were obtained from CD4+ T cells from PBMCs. The receptors stem from a human donor with Susac syndrome.

The chain combines TRBV12-5 with TRBJ1-1; D is ambiguous. The CDR3 covers 12 residues. Trimming took off 2 bases at V and 4 bases at J, with 5 bases between the two ends. Germline-derived CDR1 and CDR2 are LGHNT and FRNRAP. CDR3 sequence reads: CASGLRSTEAFF. The CDR3 nucleotides read TGTGCTAGTGGTTTGAGGAGCACTGAAGCTTTCTTT. Supplemented by reference TRBV12-5 and TRBJ1-1, the full variable domain reads DARVTQTPRHKVTEMGQEVTMRCQPILGHNTVFWYRQTMMQGLELLAYFRNRAPLDDSGMPKDRFSAEMPDATLATLKIQPSEPRDSAVYFCASGLRSTEAFFGQGTRLTVV.

This chain links TRBV3-1 with TRBJ1-3; D call uncertain. The CDR3 covers 15 residues. V was cut by 5 bases and J by 0 bases, with 11 bases left in between. The germline CDR1 and CDR2 sequences are LGHDT and YNNKEL (reference sequence). CDR3 sequence reads: CASSFRTISGNTIYF. In DNA form, the CDR3 reads TGTGCCAGCAGCTTTAGGACCATCTCTGGAAACACCATATATTTT.

The V gene is TRBV10-3, the J gene TRBJ1-1; D is unresolved. The germline V gene has CDR1 ENHRY and CDR2 SYGVKD. This CDR3 is built from 16 residues. V shed 2 bases and J shed 3 bases, with 16 bases lying between them. The CDR3 region is CAISEPEGLGDTEAFF. The CDR3 DNA sequence: TGTGCCATCAGTGAGCCGGAGGGCCTCGGGGACACTGAAGCTTTCTTT.

The rearrangement joins TRBV7-3 to TRBJ2-7; D remains ambiguous. The CDR3 covers 13 residues. V lost 5 bases and J 4 bases, leaving 12 bases between the germline ends. CDR1 and CDR2 from the germline V gene are SGHTA and FQGTGA. CDR3 loop: CASSVRVGYEQYF. The CDR3 DNA reads as TGTGCCAGCAGCGTCCGGGTGGGGTACGAGCAGTACTTC.

The chain combines TRBV20-1 with TRBJ2-1; D unclear. The CDR3 is 14 amino acids. Germline V gene sequence: CDR1 DFQATT, CDR2 SNEGSKA (reference sequence). Trimming stripped 5 bases from V and 6 bases from J, with 17 bases between. The CDR3 DNA reads as TGCAGTGCTGCCTGGGATCTCCCTGGCAATGAGCAGTTCTTC. It translates to CSAAWDLPGNEQFF.

CDR3 coding DNA: TGTGCCAGCAGTGGACCTAGCGGGCCGATGCGGGAGCAGTTCTTC. Translated, it gives CASSGPSGPMREQFF. This rearrangement joins TRBV12-3 or TRBV12-4 to TRBJ2-1, with 8 bases matching TRBD2. V lost 5 bases, J lost 10 bases, and 13 bases stayed unmatched. The CDR3 spans 15 residues.

J is TRBJ2-7 and V is TRBV13; TRBD1 aligns across 9 bases. The CDR3 spans 17 residues. V trimming: 0 bases; J trimming: 6 bases; junction bases outside the gene matches: 12. Per the germline V gene, CDR1 is PRHDT and CDR2 is FYEKMQ (reference sequence). CDR3 amino acids: CASSLGPTGGADGEQYF. The CDR3 DNA reads TGTGCCAGCAGCTTAGGCCCCACAGGGGGCGCAGATGGCGAGCAGTACTTC.

V gene TRBV9 combines with J gene TRBJ2-6; 8 positions match TRBD1. V gave up 8 bases and J gave up 0 bases; unmatched junction bases: 7. The CDR3 length is 16 residues. CDR1 and CDR2 (germline): SGDLS, YYNGEE. The CDR3 coding sequence is TGTGCCAGTCAGGGACAGGCGTTCTCTGGGGCCAACGTCCTGACTTTC. Translating gives CASQGQAFSGANVLTF.

This rearrangement joins TRBV30 to TRBJ1-1; D possibly corresponds to TRBD1 (6 bases). The CDR3 has 13 residues. The ends were cut back, 8 bases at V and 4 bases at J, with 17 bases in the middle. The germline V gene encodes CDR1 GTSNPN and CDR2 SVGIG (reference sequence). The CDR3 region is CATRRQEGTEAFF. The DNA of the CDR3 is TGTGCCACACGCCGACAGGAGGGCACTGAAGCTTTCTTT.

This sequence joins TRBV10-3 and TRBJ2-7; 10 bases are a match to TRBD2. CDR3 length equals 14 residues. The germline gives CDR1 ENHRY, CDR2 SYGVKD. Unmatched junction bases numbered 6, after V lost 8 bases and J lost 2 bases. CDR3 nucleotides: TGTGCCATCGGGGAGCGGGAGGGGGCCTACGAGCAGTACTTC. This sequence encodes CAIGEREGAYEQYF.

The chain joins TRBV5-1 to TRBJ1-1; a weak D match, TRBD1 (6 bases). CDR1 is SGHRS and CDR2 is YFSETQ in the germline V gene. The CDR3 consists of 15 residues. V was trimmed by 0 bases and J by 11 bases, leaving 20 bases between them. The DNA of the CDR3 is TGCGCCAGCAGCTTGGGGACAGCTTCCCGGCCAGTTGCTTTCTTT. Its translation: CASSLGTASRPVAFF.

This chain connects TRBV4-1 to TRBJ2-6, with 9 nucleotides matching TRBD1. V shed 3 bases, J shed 1 base, and the junction held 19 bases outside the gene matches. The germline gives CDR1 MGHRA, CDR2 YSYEKL. The CDR3 has 22 residues. The CDR3 region is CASSQVPWGQGRTFSGANVLTF. CDR3 DNA sequence: TGCGCCAGCAGCCAGGTTCCTTGGGGACAGGGAAGAACGTTTTCTGGGGCCAACGTCCTGACTTTC.

The genes are TRBV4-1 and TRBJ2-3; the D gene is possibly TRBD2 (5 bases). This CDR3 is 15 amino acids long. Germline CDR1 MGHRA, CDR2 YSYEKL. V was shortened by 0 bases and J by 6 bases, with 13 bases between the two germline ends. CDR3 in amino acids: CASSQDLLAVDTQYF. Written as DNA, the CDR3 is TGCGCCAGCAGCCAAGATTTGCTAGCTGTGGATACGCAGTATTTT.

The rearrangement joins TRBV9 to TRBJ1-4, with a possible D match to TRBD1 (5 bases). Germline V gene lookup returns CDR1 SGDLS and CDR2 YYNGEE. V was trimmed by 0 bases and J by 2 bases, leaving 8 bases between them. The CDR3 length is 15 residues. DNA for the CDR3: TGTGCCAGCAGCGTAGCCGGGACGACTAATGAAAAACTGTTTTTT. The encoded protein is CASSVAGTTNEKLFF.

J is TRBJ2-1 and V is TRBV15; 8 positions agree with TRBD1. The CDR3 is 15 residues long. After removal of 1 base from V and 3 bases from J, the junction contained 2 bases not matched to a gene. Per germline, CDR1 LNHNV and CDR2 YYDKDF (reference sequence). The CDR3 spells CATSRAGQGYNEQFF. In DNA, the CDR3 is TGTGCCACCAGCAGAGCTGGACAGGGCTACAATGAGCAGTTCTTC. The full variable domain, with the rest looked up from reference TRBV15 and TRBJ2-1, is DAMVIQNPRYQVTQFGKPVTLSCSQTLNHNVMYWYQQKSSQAPKLLFHYYDKDFNNEADTPDNFQSRRPNTSFCFLDIRSPGLGDTAMYLCATSRAGQGYNEQFFGPGTRLTVL.

The rearrangement uses TRBV12-3 or TRBV12-4 and TRBJ1-4; TRBD1 might be the D (6 bases). V lost 5 bases and J lost 7, with 29 bases in between. The CDR3 runs to 19 residues. The CDR3 loop reads CASSRGQNPLRAVFEKLFF. As DNA, the CDR3 is TGTGCCAGCAGTAGAGGACAGAACCCCTTAAGGGCAGTGTTTGAAAAACTGTTTTTT.

The chain links TRBV12-3 or TRBV12-4 to TRBJ1-2; D may be TRBD1 (5 bases). This CDR3 has 13 residues. The V end lost 0 bases, the J end lost 8 bases, and 10 bases lay between the germline ends. The CDR3 reads CASSLALQAGYTF. CDR3 DNA: TGTGCCAGCAGTTTAGCGCTACAGGCGGGCTACACCTTC.

V gene TRBV12-3 or TRBV12-4 combines with J gene TRBJ1-1; 8 nucleotides align to TRBD1. The CDR3 totals 14 residues. V shed 6 bases and J 5 bases; nucleotides not matched to a gene: 8. This chain's CDR3 is CASSLRGQGTEAFF. Written as DNA, the CDR3 is TGTGCCAGCAGCCTCAGGGGGCAAGGGACTGAAGCTTTCTTT.

This chain joins TRBV12-3 or TRBV12-4 and TRBJ2-1; D might be TRBD2 (5 bases). Trimming stripped 2 bases from V and 7 bases from J, with 15 bases between. The CDR3 has 15 amino acids. CDR3 residues: CASSLWVGSGNEQFF. CDR3 in DNA: TGTGCCAGCAGTTTATGGGTAGGCTCGGGAAATGAGCAGTTCTTC.

This chain connects TRBV20-1 to TRBJ2-5; D gene uncertain. There are 15 residues in the CDR3. CDR1 and CDR2 from the germline V gene are DFQATT and SNEGSKA (reference sequence). V gave up 3 bases and J gave up 5 bases, with 19 bases separating them. The CDR3, as DNA: TGCAGTGCTAGCCCCCTTAGCAGCCCGACGGAGACCCAGTACTTC. Translating gives CSASPLSSPTETQYF.

The chain employs TRBV9 and TRBJ1-5; D remains ambiguous. CDR1 and CDR2 from the germline V gene are SGDLS and YYNGEE. V gave up 2 bases and J gave up 8 bases, with 14 bases separating them. This CDR3 has 14 residues. The CDR3, as DNA: TGTGCCAGCAGCGTGGAGGGCGGCTTAGAGCCCCAGCATTTT. Translated, it gives CASSVEGGLEPQHF.

The table lists this clonotype with a count of one. The chain recombines TRBV20-1 with TRBJ2-7, with D perhaps matching TRBD1 or TRBD2 (5 bases each). The CDR3 totals 14 residues. The germline V gene has CDR1 DFQATT and CDR2 SNEGSKA (reference sequence). Trimming cost V 2 bases and J 6 bases, with 17 bases left between them. Here the CDR3 reads CSARSGTVKAEQYF. CDR3 nucleotides: TGCAGTGCTAGATCGGGGACGGTGAAGGCCGAGCAGTACTTC.

The chain joins TRBV7-9 to TRBJ2-1; TRBD1 or TRBD2 may be the D gene (5 bases each). V dropped 1 base and J dropped 15 bases, with 13 bases sitting between them. CDR3 length equals 12 residues. CDR1 is SEHNR and CDR2 is FQNEAQ in the germline V gene (reference sequence). CDR3 protein: CASSLVGTPSFF. In DNA, the CDR3 is TGTGCCAGCAGCTTAGTCGGGACCCCCTCGTTCTTC.

This chain joins TRBV12-3 or TRBV12-4 and TRBJ2-6; weak D call: TRBD1 (5 bases). The CDR3 is made up of 16 amino acids. The ends were cut back, 6 bases at V and 0 bases at J, with 12 bases in the middle. CDR3 protein: CASSPGPPSGANVLTF. The CDR3 bases are TGTGCCAGCAGCCCAGGGCCTCCCTCTGGGGCCAACGTCCTGACTTTC.

The CDR3 region is CASSPWGEDSYEQYF. DNA of the CDR3: TGTGCCAGCAGTCCCTGGGGGGAAGATAGCTACGAGCAGTACTTC. V usage is TRBV9 and J usage is TRBJ2-7, with D tentatively TRBD2 (6 bases). The germline gives CDR1 SGDLS, CDR2 YYNGEE. The CDR3 is 15 residues long. Trimming took off 5 bases at V and 3 bases at J, with 18 bases between the two ends.

CDR3 sequence: CASRPRTGQYTEAFF. For the CDR3, the DNA is TGTGCCAGCAGGCCCAGGACGGGACAGTACACTGAAGCTTTCTTT. This chain uses TRBV12-3 or TRBV12-4 with TRBJ1-1; 7 bases are shared with TRBD1. Trimming cost V 6 bases and J 3 bases; bases outside gene matches: 10. The CDR3 has 15 residues.

This rearrangement joins TRBV15 to TRBJ2-1, with 10 bases identical to TRBD2. The germline V gene has CDR1 LNHNV and CDR2 YYDKDF (reference sequence). The ends lost 3 bases at V and 3 bases at J; junction bases unmatched: 8. The CDR3 consists of 17 residues. CDR3 sequence (DNA): TGTGCCACCAGCAGGTTGAAAGGGACTAGCGTCTACAATGAGCAGTTCTTC. Amino acids: CATSRLKGTSVYNEQFF.

The sample holds one count of this clonotype. The chain joins TRBV29-1 to TRBJ2-1, with 10 nucleotides matching TRBD2. Germline CDR1 is SQVTM and CDR2 is ANQGSEA. The CDR3 sequence is 13 residues long. V gave up 7 bases and J gave up 9 bases; unmatched junction bases: 9. In DNA, the CDR3 is TGCAGCGAAACTAGCGGGGCCACCGGTGAGCAGTTCTTC. It codes for CSETSGATGEQFF.

This chain links TRBV14 with TRBJ1-4; the D is unclear. This CDR3 spans 16 amino acids. V was pared by 0 bases and J by 11 bases, with 19 bases between. From germline, CDR1 is SGHDN and CDR2 FVKESK. This CDR3 reads CASSQDQSTGKRKLFF. CDR3 DNA: TGTGCCAGCAGCCAAGATCAATCCACTGGAAAGAGGAAACTGTTTTTT.

The chain employs TRBV7-9 and TRBJ1-1; D gene ambiguous. This CDR3 spans 15 amino acids. In germline, CDR1 is SEHNR, CDR2 FQNEAQ (reference sequence). V was trimmed by 2 bases and J by 0 bases, leaving 10 bases between them. The CDR3 DNA reads as TGTGCCAGCAGCTTATGGGTAGGGCTGAACACTGAAGCTTTCTTT. This gives the protein CASSLWVGLNTEAFF.